Listed below are T cell receptor beta chains from one sample, sequenced in a study of blood T cell repertoires in COVID-19. Sequenced by immunoSEQ multiplex PCR; TCRdb stores in-frame clones only, minus some. Of tens of thousands of clones listed, about 86% are singletons. Sequenced input: peripheral blood. The receptors stem from a woman aged 80 or over with acute or convalescent COVID-19. Both conserved end residues are part of each CDR3. A D gene is named only where the DNA matches it firmly. Some rows have no size entry. The others give once, few or many, or a class for an expanded clone.

cdr3_aa: CASSVGGSPNQPQHF; cdr3_nt: TGTGCCAGCAGCGTAGGGGGCAGTCCCAATCAGCCCCAGCATTTT; j_call: TRBJ1-5; clone_size: -; d_call: -; v_call: TRBV9
cdr3_aa: CASSLGGGPDTQYF; cdr3_nt: TGCGCCAGCAGCTTGGGCGGGGGGCCAGATACGCAGTATTTT; j_call: TRBJ2-3; clone_size: once; d_call: TRBD2; v_call: TRBV5-1
cdr3_aa: CASSPRQGVGSGEQYF; cdr3_nt: TGTGCCAGCAGCCCCCGACAGGGGGTTGGATCGGGCGAGCAGTACTTC; j_call: TRBJ2-7; clone_size: -; d_call: TRBD1; v_call: TRBV7-9
cdr3_aa: CASSQGLQGEYGYTF; cdr3_nt: TGCGCCAGCAGCCAAGGACTACAGGGGGAATATGGCTACACCTTC; j_call: TRBJ1-2; clone_size: -; d_call: TRBD1; v_call: TRBV4-1
cdr3_aa: CASSLVPREAYGYTF; cdr3_nt: TGTGCCAGCAGCTTAGTCCCCAGGGAGGCCTATGGCTACACCTTC; j_call: TRBJ1-2; clone_size: -; d_call: -; v_call: TRBV7-9
cdr3_aa: CSARSEQEAFF; cdr3_nt: TGCAGTGCTCGCTCGGAACAGGAAGCTTTCTTT; j_call: TRBJ1-1; clone_size: -; d_call: -; v_call: TRBV20-1
cdr3_aa: CASSIAGTGELFF; cdr3_nt: TGTGCCAGCAGTATAGCGGGGACCGGGGAGCTGTTTTTT; j_call: TRBJ2-2; clone_size: once; d_call: TRBD2; v_call: TRBV2
cdr3_aa: CASSRQQETQYF; cdr3_nt: TGCGCCAGCAGCAGACAACAAGAGACCCAGTACTTC; j_call: TRBJ2-5; clone_size: -; d_call: -; v_call: TRBV5-1
cdr3_aa: CASSFPGGGGYTF; cdr3_nt: TGTGCCAGCAGTTTTCCAGGGGGAGGTGGCTACACCTTC; j_call: TRBJ1-2; clone_size: -; d_call: TRBD1; v_call: TRBV6-5
cdr3_aa: CASSQEGTSPGELFF; cdr3_nt: TGCGCCAGCAGCCAAGAAGGGACTTCCCCCGGGGAGCTGTTTTTT; j_call: TRBJ2-2; clone_size: -; d_call: -; v_call: TRBV4-1
cdr3_aa: CASSRPASGYTF; cdr3_nt: TGTGCCAGCAGCCGCCCAGCTAGTGGCTACACCTTC; j_call: TRBJ1-2; clone_size: -; d_call: -; v_call: TRBV3-1/TRBV3-2
cdr3_aa: CASSEWSRQRETQYF; cdr3_nt: TGTGCCAGCAGTGAATGGAGTCGGCAGAGGGAGACCCAGTACTTC; j_call: TRBJ2-5; clone_size: -; d_call: -; v_call: TRBV2
cdr3_aa: CATSRVLQRDTQYF; cdr3_nt: TGTGCCACCAGCAGAGTGCTCCAGAGGGATACGCAGTATTTT; j_call: TRBJ2-3; clone_size: -; d_call: -; v_call: TRBV15
cdr3_aa: CASSEFDRGSNEQYF; cdr3_nt: TGTGCCAGCAGTGAATTCGACAGGGGCTCGAACGAGCAGTACTTC; j_call: TRBJ2-7; clone_size: -; d_call: TRBD1; v_call: TRBV2
cdr3_aa: CASSEASFGNGQWFSNQPQHF; cdr3_nt: TGTGCCAGCAGTGAAGCGAGTTTCGGGAACGGGCAATGGTTTAGCAATCAGCCCCAGCATTTT; j_call: TRBJ1-5; clone_size: -; d_call: -; v_call: TRBV6-1
cdr3_aa: CASSRDWMAFF; cdr3_nt: TGTGCCAGCAGCCGGGACTGGATGGCTTTCTTT; j_call: TRBJ1-1; clone_size: -; d_call: -; v_call: TRBV3-1/TRBV3-2
cdr3_aa: CASGLVPGVAPGNTIYF; cdr3_nt: TGTGCTAGTGGTTTGGTACCGGGGGTGGCACCTGGAAACACCATATATTTT; j_call: TRBJ1-3; clone_size: -; d_call: -; v_call: TRBV12-5
cdr3_aa: CASSSGRPTDTQYF; cdr3_nt: TGTGCCAGCAGTTCAGGCAGACCCACAGATACGCAGTATTTT; j_call: TRBJ2-3; clone_size: -; d_call: -; v_call: TRBV6-5
cdr3_aa: CAVGGGNQPQHF; cdr3_nt: TGTGCCGTCGGGGGTGGCAATCAGCCCCAGCATTTT; j_call: TRBJ1-5; clone_size: -; d_call: -; v_call: TRBV3-1/TRBV3-2
cdr3_aa: CASTASGGAYNEQFF; cdr3_nt: TGTGCCAGTACGGCTAGCGGGGGGGCCTACAATGAGCAGTTCTTC; j_call: TRBJ2-1; clone_size: -; d_call: TRBD2; v_call: TRBV19
cdr3_aa: CASRVSGGAGSTQYF; cdr3_nt: TGTGCCAGCAGGGTTAGCGGGGGGGCCGGTTCGACGCAGTATTTT; j_call: TRBJ2-3; clone_size: -; d_call: TRBD2; v_call: TRBV28
cdr3_aa: CATSDRGRTSGVLNEQFF; cdr3_nt: TGTGCCACCAGTGACCGCGGCCGAACTAGCGGGGTCCTCAATGAGCAGTTCTTC; j_call: TRBJ2-1; clone_size: -; d_call: TRBD2; v_call: TRBV24-1
cdr3_aa: CASSERGATGSPLHF; cdr3_nt: TGTGCCAGCAGTGAACGGGGGGCCACTGGTTCACCCCTCCACTTT; j_call: TRBJ1-6; clone_size: -; d_call: -; v_call: TRBV2
cdr3_aa: CASRRGLAEYNEQFF; cdr3_nt: TGCGCCAGCCGTCGGGGACTAGCGGAATACAATGAGCAGTTCTTC; j_call: TRBJ2-1; clone_size: -; d_call: TRBD2; v_call: TRBV5-1
cdr3_aa: CASSLSGTSPWETQYF; cdr3_nt: TGTGCCAGCAGCTTGAGTGGGACTAGCCCTTGGGAGACCCAGTACTTC; j_call: TRBJ2-5; clone_size: -; d_call: TRBD2; v_call: TRBV5-5
cdr3_aa: CAWSKTLAGGPGTQYF; cdr3_nt: TGTGCCTGGAGTAAGACGCTAGCGGGGGGGCCAGGTACGCAGTATTTT; j_call: TRBJ2-3; clone_size: -; d_call: TRBD2; v_call: TRBV30
cdr3_aa: CASSLSTGGPYNEQFF; cdr3_nt: TGTGCCAGCAGCTTATCAACGGGGGGGCCCTACAATGAGCAGTTCTTC; j_call: TRBJ2-1; clone_size: -; d_call: TRBD2; v_call: TRBV7-9
cdr3_aa: CASSQAAGDSYEQYF; cdr3_nt: TGTGCCAGCAGCCAAGCTGCGGGGGACTCCTACGAGCAGTACTTC; j_call: TRBJ2-7; clone_size: -; d_call: TRBD2; v_call: TRBV4-2
cdr3_aa: CASSLGNQPQHF; cdr3_nt: TGTGCCAGCAGTCTTGGCAATCAGCCCCAGCATTTT; j_call: TRBJ1-5; clone_size: -; d_call: -; v_call: TRBV12-3/TRBV12-4
cdr3_aa: CASSNLAGASTDTQYF; cdr3_nt: TGTGCCAGTAGTAACCTAGCGGGGGCCAGCACAGATACGCAGTATTTT; j_call: TRBJ2-3; clone_size: -; d_call: TRBD2; v_call: TRBV19
cdr3_aa: CASSSSTGGATEAFF; cdr3_nt: TGTGCCAGCAGCTCATCTACGGGGGGGGCAACTGAAGCTTTCTTT; j_call: TRBJ1-1; clone_size: -; d_call: -; v_call: TRBV7-2
cdr3_aa: CASSRAMNTGELFF; cdr3_nt: TGTGCCAGCAGCCGAGCGATGAACACCGGGGAGCTGTTTTTT; j_call: TRBJ2-2; clone_size: -; d_call: -; v_call: TRBV5-6
cdr3_aa: CASSLGGQPTTDTQYF; cdr3_nt: TGTGCCAGCAGCTTAGGAGGACAGCCAACCACAGATACGCAGTATTTT; j_call: TRBJ2-3; clone_size: -; d_call: -; v_call: TRBV11-3
cdr3_aa: CATSRDAGESNQPQHF; cdr3_nt: TGTGCCACCAGCAGAGATGCAGGGGAGAGCAATCAGCCCCAGCATTTT; j_call: TRBJ1-5; clone_size: -; d_call: -; v_call: TRBV15
cdr3_aa: CATSDARTVGPQHF; cdr3_nt: TGTGCCACCAGTGATGCCCGGACAGTTGGGCCCCAGCATTTT; j_call: TRBJ1-5; clone_size: -; d_call: -; v_call: TRBV24-1
cdr3_aa: CASSYFQGMDSPLHF; cdr3_nt: TGTGCCAGCAGCTATTTTCAGGGGATGGATTCACCCCTCCACTTT; j_call: TRBJ1-6; clone_size: -; d_call: -; v_call: TRBV7-9
cdr3_aa: CASSPAGFNYGYTF; cdr3_nt: TGTGCCAGCTCACCAGCCGGGTTTAACTATGGCTACACCTTC; j_call: TRBJ1-2; clone_size: -; d_call: -; v_call: TRBV18
cdr3_aa: CASSSAGGQYEQYF; cdr3_nt: TGTGCCAGCAGTTCAGCGGGGGGGCAATACGAGCAGTACTTC; j_call: TRBJ2-7; clone_size: -; d_call: TRBD2; v_call: TRBV3-1/TRBV3-2
cdr3_aa: CASSLAGNSGNTIYF; cdr3_nt: TGTGCCAGCAGCTTGGCAGGGAACTCTGGAAACACCATATATTTT; j_call: TRBJ1-3; clone_size: -; d_call: -; v_call: TRBV5-5
cdr3_aa: CASSFQGLTYNEQFF; cdr3_nt: TGCGCCAGCAGCTTCCAGGGATTGACCTACAATGAGCAGTTCTTC; j_call: TRBJ2-1; clone_size: -; d_call: -; v_call: TRBV5-1
cdr3_aa: CASSPSSGAPDTQYF; cdr3_nt: TGTGCCAGTAGTCCATCTAGCGGGGCGCCTGATACGCAGTATTTT; j_call: TRBJ2-3; clone_size: -; d_call: TRBD2; v_call: TRBV19
cdr3_aa: CASSGLAGEDTGELFF; cdr3_nt: TGTGCCAGCAGCGGTTTAGCGGGGGAGGACACCGGGGAGCTGTTTTTT; j_call: TRBJ2-2; clone_size: -; d_call: TRBD2; v_call: TRBV9
cdr3_aa: CASSLAGNYEQYF; cdr3_nt: TGTGCCAGCAGCTTAGCCGGGAACTACGAGCAGTACTTC; j_call: TRBJ2-7; clone_size: -; d_call: -; v_call: TRBV7-8
cdr3_aa: CASSAKLGPGAKGNQPQHF; cdr3_nt: TGTGCCAGCAGTGCCAAATTGGGCCCGGGAGCAAAGGGCAATCAGCCCCAGCATTTT; j_call: TRBJ1-5; clone_size: once; d_call: -; v_call: TRBV6-1
cdr3_aa: CASSRDGTSGYEQYF; cdr3_nt: TGCGCCAGCAGCCGGGACGGGACTAGCGGCTACGAGCAGTACTTC; j_call: TRBJ2-7; clone_size: -; d_call: TRBD2; v_call: TRBV5-1
cdr3_aa: CASSLNRITGPGELFF; cdr3_nt: TGTGCCAGCAGCTTAAACCGGATAACAGGTCCCGGGGAGCTGTTTTTT; j_call: TRBJ2-2; clone_size: -; d_call: -; v_call: TRBV5-5
cdr3_aa: CAISSGREETQYF; cdr3_nt: TGTGCCATCAGTAGCGGGAGGGAGGAGACCCAGTACTTC; j_call: TRBJ2-5; clone_size: once; d_call: TRBD2; v_call: TRBV10-3
cdr3_aa: CASSIPSIADSSTDTQYF; cdr3_nt: TGTGCCAGTAGTATCCCCTCAATAGCCGACTCAAGCACAGATACGCAGTATTTT; j_call: TRBJ2-3; clone_size: -; d_call: -; v_call: TRBV19
cdr3_aa: CSGIPFTGGSTEAFF; cdr3_nt: TGCAGCGGGATCCCGTTTACAGGGGGGAGCACTGAAGCTTTCTTT; j_call: TRBJ1-1; clone_size: -; d_call: TRBD1; v_call: TRBV29-1
cdr3_aa: CASSVVGASYNEQFF; cdr3_nt: TGTGCCAGCAGCGTAGTGGGGGCCTCCTACAATGAGCAGTTCTTC; j_call: TRBJ2-1; clone_size: -; d_call: -; v_call: TRBV9
cdr3_aa: CASSLRVNYGYTF; cdr3_nt: TGTGCCAGCAGCCTCAGGGTTAACTATGGCTACACCTTC; j_call: TRBJ1-2; clone_size: once; d_call: -; v_call: TRBV28
cdr3_aa: CASSVGEREVVNEQFF; cdr3_nt: TGTGCCAGCAGCGTAGGTGAGCGGGAGGTTGTGAATGAGCAGTTCTTC; j_call: TRBJ2-1; clone_size: -; d_call: TRBD2; v_call: TRBV9
cdr3_aa: CASSASSWPQHF; cdr3_nt: TGTGCCAGCAGCGCCAGTTCGTGGCCCCAGCATTTT; j_call: TRBJ1-5; clone_size: -; d_call: -; v_call: TRBV2
cdr3_aa: CASSSRTGETLSGYTF; cdr3_nt: TGCGCCAGCAGCTCCCGGACAGGGGAAACCTTGAGCGGCTACACCTTC; j_call: TRBJ1-2; clone_size: -; d_call: TRBD1; v_call: TRBV5-1
cdr3_aa: CASNGYQGGELFF; cdr3_nt: TGTGCCAGCAATGGCTATCAGGGCGGGGAGCTGTTTTTT; j_call: TRBJ2-2; clone_size: -; d_call: -; v_call: TRBV28
cdr3_aa: CASSYSGQAGYTF; cdr3_nt: TGTGCCAGCAGTTACTCGGGTCAGGCGGGCTACACCTTC; j_call: TRBJ1-2; clone_size: -; d_call: -; v_call: TRBV6-7
cdr3_aa: CASSQRQTYEQYF; cdr3_nt: TGTGCCAGCAGTCAAAGACAGACCTACGAGCAGTACTTC; j_call: TRBJ2-7; clone_size: -; d_call: -; v_call: TRBV28
cdr3_aa: CASTHSGGQPPSDTQYF; cdr3_nt: TGTGCCAGCACCCATAGCGGGGGGCAACCCCCCTCAGATACGCAGTATTTT; j_call: TRBJ2-3; clone_size: -; d_call: TRBD2; v_call: TRBV2
cdr3_aa: CASTASGGMNTEAFF; cdr3_nt: TGTGCCAGCACCGCTTCCGGAGGTATGAACACTGAAGCTTTCTTT; j_call: TRBJ1-1; clone_size: -; d_call: -; v_call: TRBV6-5
cdr3_aa: CASSLGGERDEQYF; cdr3_nt: TGTGCCAGCAGCTTAGGGGGGGAAAGGGACGAGCAGTACTTC; j_call: TRBJ2-7; clone_size: -; d_call: -; v_call: TRBV7-9